The clone carrying this TCR beta chain was seen a handful of times. Its antigen is currently unknown. The study reverse transcribed the entire isolated RNA, so it sequenced expressed TCRB transcripts. TCRdb's copy holds only in-frame clones and misses some; the assay was immunoSEQ multiplex PCR. The sample yields approximately 250,000 clones, 9.6% seen once. The sample is drawn from a study of beta chain features in type 1 diabetes. Study details: Examination covered around 100 million sorted cells spanning all samples.

General study points: A PCR bias possibly favoring shorter templates would apply equally to patients and controls.

By way of CD45RO/CCR7/CD25/CD127/CD95/CD27, the CD4+ regulatory, stem cell-like memory, central memory and naive cells were sorted. All sorted populations exceeded 95% purity. The ends were cut back, 0 bases at V and 4 bases at J, with 7 bases in the middle. Germline V CDR1 and CDR2: SGHRS, YFSETQ. The CDR3 is 13 amino acids. This sequence joins TRBV5-1 and TRBJ2-5; the D is unclear. The source of this sequence is a woman younger than 35 in good health. The specimen was naive CD4+ T cells from blood. DNA for the CDR3: TGCGCCAGCAGCTTGGGACGGAGAGAGACCCAGTACTTC. Protein: CASSLGRRETQYF.